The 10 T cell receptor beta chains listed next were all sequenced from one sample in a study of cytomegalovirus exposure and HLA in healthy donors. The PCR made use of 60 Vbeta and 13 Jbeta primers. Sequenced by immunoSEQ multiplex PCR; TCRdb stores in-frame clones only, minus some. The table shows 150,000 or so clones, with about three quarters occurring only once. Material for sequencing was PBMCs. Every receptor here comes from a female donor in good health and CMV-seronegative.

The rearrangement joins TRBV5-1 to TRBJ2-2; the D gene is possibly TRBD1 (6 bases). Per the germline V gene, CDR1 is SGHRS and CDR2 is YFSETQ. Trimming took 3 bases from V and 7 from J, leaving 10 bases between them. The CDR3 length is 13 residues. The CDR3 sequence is CASSYRERGELFF. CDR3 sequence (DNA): TGCGCCAGCAGCTACAGGGAACGCGGGGAGCTGTTTTTT.

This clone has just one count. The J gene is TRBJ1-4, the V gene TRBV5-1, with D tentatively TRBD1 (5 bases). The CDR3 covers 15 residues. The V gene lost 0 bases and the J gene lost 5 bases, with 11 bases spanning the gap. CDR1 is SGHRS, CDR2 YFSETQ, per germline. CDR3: CASSLAEAGNEKLFF. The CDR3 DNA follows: TGCGCCAGCAGCTTGGCCGAGGCAGGGAATGAAAAACTGTTTTTT.

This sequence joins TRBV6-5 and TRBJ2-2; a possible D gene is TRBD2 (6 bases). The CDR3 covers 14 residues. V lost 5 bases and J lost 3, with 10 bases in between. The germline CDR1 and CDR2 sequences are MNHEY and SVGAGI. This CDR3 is CASSPGGYTGELFF. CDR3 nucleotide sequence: TGTGCCAGCAGTCCCGGGGGTTACACCGGGGAGCTGTTTTTT.

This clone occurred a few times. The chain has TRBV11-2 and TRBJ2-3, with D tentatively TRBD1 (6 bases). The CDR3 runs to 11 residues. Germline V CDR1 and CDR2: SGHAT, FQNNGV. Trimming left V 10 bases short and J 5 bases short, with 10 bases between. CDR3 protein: CATRGGDTQYF. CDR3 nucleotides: TGTGCCACCCGAGGGGGAGATACGCAGTATTTT.

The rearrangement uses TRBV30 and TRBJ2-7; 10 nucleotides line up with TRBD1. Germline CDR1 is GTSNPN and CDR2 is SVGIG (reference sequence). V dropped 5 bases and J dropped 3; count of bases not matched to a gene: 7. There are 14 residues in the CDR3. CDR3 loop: CAWGQGGDDYEQYF. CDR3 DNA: TGTGCCTGGGGACAGGGGGGTGACGACTACGAGCAGTACTTC.

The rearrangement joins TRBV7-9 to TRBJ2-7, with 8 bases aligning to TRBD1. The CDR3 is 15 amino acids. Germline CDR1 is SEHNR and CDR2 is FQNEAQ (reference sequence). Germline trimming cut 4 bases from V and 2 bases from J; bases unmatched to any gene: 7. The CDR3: CASSSPGTGTYEQYF. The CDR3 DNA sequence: TGTGCCAGCAGCTCCCCCGGGACAGGCACCTACGAGCAGTACTTC.

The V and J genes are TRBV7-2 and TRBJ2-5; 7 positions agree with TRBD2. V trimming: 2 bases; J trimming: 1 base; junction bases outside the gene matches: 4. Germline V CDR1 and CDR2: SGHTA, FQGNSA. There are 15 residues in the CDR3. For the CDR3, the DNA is TGTGCCAGCAGCTTATCCGGGGGGTTCCAAGAGACCCAGTACTTC. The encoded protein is CASSLSGGFQETQYF. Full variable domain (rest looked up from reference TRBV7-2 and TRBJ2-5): GAGVSQSPSNKVTEKGKDVELRCDPISGHTALYWYRQSLGQGLEFLIYFQGNSAPDKSGLPSDRFSAERTGGSVSTLTIQRTQQEDSAVYLCASSLSGGFQETQYFGPGTRLLVL.

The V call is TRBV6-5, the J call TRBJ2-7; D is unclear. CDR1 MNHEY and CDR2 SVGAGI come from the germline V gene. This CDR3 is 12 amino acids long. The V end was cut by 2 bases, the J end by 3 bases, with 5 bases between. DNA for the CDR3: TGTGCCAGCAGTTACAACAACTACGAGCAGTACTTC. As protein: CASSYNNYEQYF.

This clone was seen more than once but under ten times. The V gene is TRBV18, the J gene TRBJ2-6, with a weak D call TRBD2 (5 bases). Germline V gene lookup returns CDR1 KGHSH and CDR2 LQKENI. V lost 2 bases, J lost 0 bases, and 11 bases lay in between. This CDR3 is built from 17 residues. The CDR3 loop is CASSPGGQPSGANVLTF. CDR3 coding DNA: TGTGCCAGCTCACCAGGCGGGCAGCCCTCTGGGGCCAACGTCCTGACTTTC.

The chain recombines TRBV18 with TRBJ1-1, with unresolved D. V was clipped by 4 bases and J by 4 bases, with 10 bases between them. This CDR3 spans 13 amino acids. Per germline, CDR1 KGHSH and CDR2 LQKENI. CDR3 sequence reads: CASSQSGVTEAFF. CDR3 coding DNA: TGTGCCAGCTCACAATCGGGTGTCACTGAAGCTTTCTTT.